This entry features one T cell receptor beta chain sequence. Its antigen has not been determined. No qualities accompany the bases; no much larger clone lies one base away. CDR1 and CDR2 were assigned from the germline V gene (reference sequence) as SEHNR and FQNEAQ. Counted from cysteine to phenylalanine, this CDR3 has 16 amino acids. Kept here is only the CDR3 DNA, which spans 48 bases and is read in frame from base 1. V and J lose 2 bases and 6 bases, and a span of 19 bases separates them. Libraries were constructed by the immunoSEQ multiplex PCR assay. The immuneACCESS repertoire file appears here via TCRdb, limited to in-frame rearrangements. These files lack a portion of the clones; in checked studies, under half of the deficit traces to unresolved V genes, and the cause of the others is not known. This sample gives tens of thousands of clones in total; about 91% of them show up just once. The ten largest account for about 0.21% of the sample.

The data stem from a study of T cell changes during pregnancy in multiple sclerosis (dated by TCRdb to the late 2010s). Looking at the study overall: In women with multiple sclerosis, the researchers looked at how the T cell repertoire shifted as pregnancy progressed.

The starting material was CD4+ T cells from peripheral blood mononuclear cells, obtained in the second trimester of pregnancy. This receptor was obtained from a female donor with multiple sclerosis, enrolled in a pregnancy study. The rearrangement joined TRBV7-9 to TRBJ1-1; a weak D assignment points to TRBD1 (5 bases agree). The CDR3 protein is CASSLNLQGGRAEAFF. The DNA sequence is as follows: TGTGCCAGCAGCTTAAACCTCCAGGGAGGGAGAGCTGAAGCTTTCTTT.